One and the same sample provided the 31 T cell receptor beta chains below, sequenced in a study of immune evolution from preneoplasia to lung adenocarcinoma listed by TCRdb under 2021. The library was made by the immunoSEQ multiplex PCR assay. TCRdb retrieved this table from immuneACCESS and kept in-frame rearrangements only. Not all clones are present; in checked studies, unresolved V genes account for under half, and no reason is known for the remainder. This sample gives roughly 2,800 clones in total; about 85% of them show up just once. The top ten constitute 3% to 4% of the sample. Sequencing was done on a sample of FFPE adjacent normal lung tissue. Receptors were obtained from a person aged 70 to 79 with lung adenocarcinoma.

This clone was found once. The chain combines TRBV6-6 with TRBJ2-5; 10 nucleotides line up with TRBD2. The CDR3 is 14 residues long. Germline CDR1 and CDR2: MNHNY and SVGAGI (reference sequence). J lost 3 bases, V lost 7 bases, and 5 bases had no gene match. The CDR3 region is CASIRSGGEETQYF. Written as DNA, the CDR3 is TGTGCCAGCATTCGAAGCGGGGGGGAAGAGACCCAGTACTTC.

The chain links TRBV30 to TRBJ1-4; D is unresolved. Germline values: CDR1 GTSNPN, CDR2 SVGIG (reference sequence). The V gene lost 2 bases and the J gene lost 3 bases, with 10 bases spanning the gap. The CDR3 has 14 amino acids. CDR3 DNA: TGTGCCTGGAGTTGGTCAGTGGCTAATGAAAAACTGTTTTTT. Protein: CAWSWSVANEKLFF.

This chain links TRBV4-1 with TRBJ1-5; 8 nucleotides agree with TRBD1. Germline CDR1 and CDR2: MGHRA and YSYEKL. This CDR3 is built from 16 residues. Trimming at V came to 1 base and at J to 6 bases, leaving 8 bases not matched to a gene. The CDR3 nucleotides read TGCGCCAGCAGCCAAGCCCCCAGGGGGCGAGTTCAGCCCCAGCATTTT. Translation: CASSQAPRGRVQPQHF.

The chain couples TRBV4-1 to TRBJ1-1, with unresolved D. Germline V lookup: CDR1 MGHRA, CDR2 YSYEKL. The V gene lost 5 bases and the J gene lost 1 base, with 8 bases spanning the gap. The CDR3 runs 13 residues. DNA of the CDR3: TGCGCCAGCAGCTATAACCGGAACACTGAAGCTTTCTTT. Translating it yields CASSYNRNTEAFF.

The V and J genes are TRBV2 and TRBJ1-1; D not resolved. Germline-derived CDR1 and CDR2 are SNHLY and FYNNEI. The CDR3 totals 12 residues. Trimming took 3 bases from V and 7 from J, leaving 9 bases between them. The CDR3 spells CASSDGPHEAFF. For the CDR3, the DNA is TGTGCCAGCAGTGACGGTCCTCATGAAGCTTTCTTT.

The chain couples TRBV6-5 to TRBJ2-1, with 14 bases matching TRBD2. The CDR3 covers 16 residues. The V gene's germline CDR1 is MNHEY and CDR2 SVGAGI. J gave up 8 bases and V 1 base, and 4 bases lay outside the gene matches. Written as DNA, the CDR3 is TGTGCCAGCAGTTACTTGGGACTAGCGGGAGCGGATGAGCAGTTCTTC. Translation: CASSYLGLAGADEQFF.

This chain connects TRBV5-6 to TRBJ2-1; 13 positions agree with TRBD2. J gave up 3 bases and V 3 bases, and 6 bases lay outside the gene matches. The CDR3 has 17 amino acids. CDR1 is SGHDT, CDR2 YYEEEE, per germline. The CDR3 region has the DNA TGTGCCAGCAGCTCCACGACTAGCGGGGGGATCTACAATGAGCAGTTCTTC. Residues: CASSSTTSGGIYNEQFF.

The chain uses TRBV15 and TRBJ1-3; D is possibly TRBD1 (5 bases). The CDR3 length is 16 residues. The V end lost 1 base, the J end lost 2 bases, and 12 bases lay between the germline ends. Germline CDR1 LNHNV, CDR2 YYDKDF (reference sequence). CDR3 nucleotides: TGTGCCACCAGCAGAGGGGACCCGGGGACTGGAAACACCATATATTTT. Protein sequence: CATSRGDPGTGNTIYF.

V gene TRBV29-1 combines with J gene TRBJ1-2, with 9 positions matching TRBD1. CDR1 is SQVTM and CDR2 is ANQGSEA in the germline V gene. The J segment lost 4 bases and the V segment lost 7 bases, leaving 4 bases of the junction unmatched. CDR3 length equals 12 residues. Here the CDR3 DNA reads TGCAGCGCCCAGACAGGGGGCTATGGCTACACCTTC. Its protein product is CSAQTGGYGYTF.

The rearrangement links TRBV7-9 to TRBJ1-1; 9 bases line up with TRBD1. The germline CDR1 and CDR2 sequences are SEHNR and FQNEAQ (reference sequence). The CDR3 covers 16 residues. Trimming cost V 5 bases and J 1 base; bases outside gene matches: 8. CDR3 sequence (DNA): TGTGCCAGCAGCCAAACAGGGGGCCGGGGGAACACTGAAGCTTTCTTT. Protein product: CASSQTGGRGNTEAFF.

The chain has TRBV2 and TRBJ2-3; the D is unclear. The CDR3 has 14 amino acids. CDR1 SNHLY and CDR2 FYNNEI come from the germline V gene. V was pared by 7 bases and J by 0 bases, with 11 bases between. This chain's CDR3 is CASKENLSTDTQYF. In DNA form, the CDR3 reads TGTGCCAGCAAGGAGAACTTGAGCACAGATACGCAGTATTTT.

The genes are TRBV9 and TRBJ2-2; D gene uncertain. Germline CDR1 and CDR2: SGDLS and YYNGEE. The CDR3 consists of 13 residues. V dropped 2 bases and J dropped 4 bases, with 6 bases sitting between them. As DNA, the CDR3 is TGTGCCAGCAGCGTCTTCGCCACCGGGGAGCTGTTTTTT. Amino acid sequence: CASSVFATGELFF. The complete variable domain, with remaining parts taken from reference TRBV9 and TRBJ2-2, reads DSGVTQTPKHLITATGQRVTLRCSPRSGDLSVYWYQQSLDQGLQFLIQYYNGEERAKGNILERFSAQQFPDLHSELNLSSLELGDSALYFCASSVFATGELFFGEGSRLTVL.

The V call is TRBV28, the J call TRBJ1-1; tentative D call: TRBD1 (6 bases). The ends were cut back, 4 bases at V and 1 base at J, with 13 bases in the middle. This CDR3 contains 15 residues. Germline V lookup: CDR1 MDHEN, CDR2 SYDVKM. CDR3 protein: CASSSQGRGNTEAFF. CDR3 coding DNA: TGTGCCAGCAGTTCCCAGGGGAGGGGGAACACTGAAGCTTTCTTT.

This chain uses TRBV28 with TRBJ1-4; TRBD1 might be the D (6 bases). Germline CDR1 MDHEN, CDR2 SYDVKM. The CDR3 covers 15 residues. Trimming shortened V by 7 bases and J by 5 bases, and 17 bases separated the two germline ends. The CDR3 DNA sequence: TGTGCCAGCACCCGTGGGGGGCAGGGGAATGAAAAACTGTTTTTT. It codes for CASTRGGQGNEKLFF.

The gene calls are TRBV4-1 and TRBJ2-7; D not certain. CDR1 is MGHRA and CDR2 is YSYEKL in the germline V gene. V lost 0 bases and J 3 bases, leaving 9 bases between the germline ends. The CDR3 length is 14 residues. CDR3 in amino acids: CASSQEKGNYEQYF. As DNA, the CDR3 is TGCGCCAGCAGCCAAGAGAAGGGAAACTACGAGCAGTACTTC.

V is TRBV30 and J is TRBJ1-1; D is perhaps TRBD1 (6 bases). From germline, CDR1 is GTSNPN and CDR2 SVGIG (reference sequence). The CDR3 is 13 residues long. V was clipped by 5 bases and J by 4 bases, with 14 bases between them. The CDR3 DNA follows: TGTGCCTGGGATTTGGGGGCCGGCACTGAAGCTTTCTTT. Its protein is CAWDLGAGTEAFF.

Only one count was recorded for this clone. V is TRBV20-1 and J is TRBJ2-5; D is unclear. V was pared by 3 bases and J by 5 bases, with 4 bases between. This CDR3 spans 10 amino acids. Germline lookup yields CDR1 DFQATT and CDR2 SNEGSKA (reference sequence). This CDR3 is CSASSETQYF. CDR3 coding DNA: TGCAGTGCTAGCTCTGAGACCCAGTACTTC.

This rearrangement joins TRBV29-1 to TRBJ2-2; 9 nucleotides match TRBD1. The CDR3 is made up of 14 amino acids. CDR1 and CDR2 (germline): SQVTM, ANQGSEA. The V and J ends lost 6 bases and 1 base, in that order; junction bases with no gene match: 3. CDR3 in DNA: TGCAGCGTGCAGGGACAGGGGAACACCGGGGAGCTGTTTTTT. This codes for CSVQGQGNTGELFF.

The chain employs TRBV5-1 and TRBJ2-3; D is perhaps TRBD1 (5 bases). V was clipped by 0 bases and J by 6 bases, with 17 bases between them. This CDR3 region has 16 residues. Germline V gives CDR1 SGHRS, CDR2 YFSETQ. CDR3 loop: CASSLGVDSLLDTQYF. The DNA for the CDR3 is TGCGCCAGCAGCTTGGGTGTCGACAGTCTTCTTGATACGCAGTATTTT.

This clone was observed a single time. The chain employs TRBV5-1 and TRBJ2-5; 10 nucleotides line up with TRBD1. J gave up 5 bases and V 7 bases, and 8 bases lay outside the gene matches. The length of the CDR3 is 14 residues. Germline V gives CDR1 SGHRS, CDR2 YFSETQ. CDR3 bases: TGCGCCAGCGGACAGACAGGGGGCTTGGAGACCCAGTACTTC. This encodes CASGQTGGLETQYF.

Here the CDR3 DNA reads TGTGCCAGCAGCGACCAGGGACGCCAATCTCTCGTGGGCACAGATACGCAGTATTTT. It is translated as CASSDQGRQSLVGTDTQYF. The chain combines TRBV5-6 with TRBJ2-3; D is possibly TRBD1 or TRBD2 (5 bases each). V was cut by 4 bases and J by 1 base, with 25 bases left in between. The CDR3 loop spans 19 amino acids. Germline V gene data show CDR1 as SGHDT and CDR2 as YYEEEE.

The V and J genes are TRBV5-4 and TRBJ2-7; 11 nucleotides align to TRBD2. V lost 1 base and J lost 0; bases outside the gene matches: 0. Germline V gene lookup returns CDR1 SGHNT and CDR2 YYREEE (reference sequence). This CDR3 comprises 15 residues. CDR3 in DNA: TGTGCCAGCAGCTTGACTAGCGGGAGCTCCTACGAGCAGTACTTC. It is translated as CASSLTSGSSYEQYF. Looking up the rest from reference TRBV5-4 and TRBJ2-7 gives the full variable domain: ETGVTQSPTHLIKTRGQQVTLRCSSQSGHNTVSWYQQALGQGPQFIFQYYREEENGRGNFPPRFSGLQFPNYSSELNVNALELDDSALYLCASSLTSGSSYEQYFGPGTRLTVT.

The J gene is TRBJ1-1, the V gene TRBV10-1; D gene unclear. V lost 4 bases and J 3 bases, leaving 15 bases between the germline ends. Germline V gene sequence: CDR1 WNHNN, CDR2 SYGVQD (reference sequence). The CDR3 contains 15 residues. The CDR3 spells CASSGEKGRYTEAFF. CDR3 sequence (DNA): TGCGCCAGCAGTGGGGAAAAAGGACGGTACACTGAAGCTTTCTTT.

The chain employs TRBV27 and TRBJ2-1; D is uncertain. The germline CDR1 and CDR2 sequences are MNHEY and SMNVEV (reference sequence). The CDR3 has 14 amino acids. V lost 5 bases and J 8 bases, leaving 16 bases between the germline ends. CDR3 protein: CASSSPLDPHEQFF. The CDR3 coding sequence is TGTGCCAGCAGTAGCCCCCTGGACCCCCATGAGCAGTTCTTC.

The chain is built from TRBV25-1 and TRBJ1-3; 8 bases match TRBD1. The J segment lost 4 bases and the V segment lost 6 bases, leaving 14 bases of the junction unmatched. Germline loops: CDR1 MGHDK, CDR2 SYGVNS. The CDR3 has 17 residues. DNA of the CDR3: TGTGCCAGCAGACCCAGAAAGCCCCCAGGGGGCGGAAACACCATATATTTT. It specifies CASRPRKPPGGGNTIYF.

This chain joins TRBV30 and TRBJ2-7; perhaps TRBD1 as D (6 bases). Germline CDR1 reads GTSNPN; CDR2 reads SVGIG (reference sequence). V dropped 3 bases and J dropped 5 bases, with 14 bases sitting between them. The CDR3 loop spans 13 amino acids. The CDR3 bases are TGTGCCTGGAGATGGGGGCTGAGGGACGAGCAGTACTTC. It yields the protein CAWRWGLRDEQYF.

In DNA form, the CDR3 reads TGTGCCACCAGCAGATTCGTCGGGACAGGGGGCTCTGGCTACACCTTC. Encoded protein: CATSRFVGTGGSGYTF. V gene TRBV15 combines with J gene TRBJ1-2, with 12 positions matching TRBD1. In germline, CDR1 is LNHNV, CDR2 YYDKDF (reference sequence). The CDR3 has 16 residues. The trim removed 2 bases at V and 7 bases at J, leaving 8 bases unmatched.

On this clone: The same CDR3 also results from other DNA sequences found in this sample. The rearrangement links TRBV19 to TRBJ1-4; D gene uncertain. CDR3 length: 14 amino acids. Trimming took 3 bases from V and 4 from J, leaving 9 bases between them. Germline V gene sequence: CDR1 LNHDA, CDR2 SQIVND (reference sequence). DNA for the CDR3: TGTGCCAGTAGTATCGGCAGCCTTAATGAAAAACTGTTTTTT. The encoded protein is CASSIGSLNEKLFF.

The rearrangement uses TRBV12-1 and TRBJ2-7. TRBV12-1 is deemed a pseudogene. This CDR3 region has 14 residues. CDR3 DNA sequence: TGTGCCAGCAGCTTTGTGGCAGGTTACTACGAGCAGTACGTC. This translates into CASSFVAGYYEQYV.

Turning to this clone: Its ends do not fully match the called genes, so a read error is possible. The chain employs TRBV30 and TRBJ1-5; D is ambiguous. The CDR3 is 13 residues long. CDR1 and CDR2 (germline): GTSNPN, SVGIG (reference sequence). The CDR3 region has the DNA TGTGCCTGGAGTGTAGCCGGTAATCAGCCCCAGCATTTC. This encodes CAWSVAGNQPQHF. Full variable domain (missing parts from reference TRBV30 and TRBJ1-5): SQTIHQWPATLVQPVGSPLSLECTVEGTSNPNLYWYRQAAGRGLQLLFYSVGIGQISSEVPQNLSASRPQDRQFILSSKKLLLSDSGFYLCAWSVAGNQPQHFGDGTRLSIL.

The DNA of the CDR3 is TGTGCCTGGAGTCGACAGGATTCACCCCTCCACTTT. It translates to CAWSRQDSPLHF. V is TRBV30 and J is TRBJ1-6; possible D gene TRBD1, 6 bases. Trimming cost V 2 bases and J 8 bases, with 7 bases left between them. CDR3 length: 12 amino acids. Per the germline V gene, CDR1 is GTSNPN and CDR2 is SVGIG (reference sequence).